The rows below give T cell receptor beta chains drawn from one sample of a study of blood T cells in healthy people across ages. TCRdb reprocessed the 5' RACE reads via MiXCR and lists one record per CDR3 protein. The sample shows hundreds of thousands of distinct CDR3 sequences, about 62% of them seen only once. The material sequenced was blood. The origin of the receptors is a man younger than 45 in good health. CDR3s include the opening cysteine and the closing phenylalanine or tryptophan. D genes are given only for firm matches. Clone size is stated in some rows and not others, as once, few, many or a class when expanded.

D	V	J	size	CDR3
-	TRBV20-1	TRBJ1-2	-	CSAQPGEGAWTYGYTF
-	TRBV4-1	TRBJ2-7	-	CASSQEGVMYEQYF
-	TRBV21-1	TRBJ2-3	-	CASSHQTSGSTDTQYF
TRBD2	TRBV20-1	TRBJ2-7	-	CSARNTDSGGEQYF
-	TRBV28	TRBJ2-7	-	CASSFGLARYF
-	TRBV20-1	TRBJ2-3	-	CSANVRLAATDTQYF
-	TRBV24-1	TRBJ2-1	-	CATKTEGPYNEQFF
TRBD1	TRBV6-2/TRBV6-3	TRBJ2-3	-	CASRRQGASTDTQYF
-	TRBV10-3	TRBJ2-7	-	CAISGSGSSYEQYF
-	TRBV6-5	TRBJ1-1	-	CASSNLGDGEAFF
-	TRBV5-6	TRBJ2-4	-	CASSQDSQNIQYF
TRBD1	TRBV29-1	TRBJ2-7	few	CSATKDRNEQYF
-	TRBV25-1	TRBJ1-1	few	CASSGKSSTGIGAFF
-	TRBV27	TRBJ1-4	-	CASSVTGPDGKLFF
TRBD1	TRBV4-3	TRBJ2-1	many	CASSQDIGGIAWEQFF
TRBD1	TRBV9	TRBJ2-5	few	CASSGADRLETQYF
TRBD2	TRBV20-1	TRBJ2-7	once	CSARDPNPPGSGVPYEQYF
TRBD1	TRBV28	TRBJ2-7	-	CATTAGQVNEQYF